A single sample gave rise to the 30 T cell receptor beta chains below, sequenced in a study of blood T cell repertoires in COVID-19. The assay was immunoSEQ multiplex PCR, and TCRdb's table has in-frame clones only and misses some. The data contain around 120,000 clones, approximately 87% of them singletons. The sequenced sample was peripheral blood. The receptor source for this set is a woman aged 70-85 years with acute or convalescent COVID-19.

This clone was observed a few times. The chain has TRBV10-1 and TRBJ1-3, with 7 bases identical to TRBD1. CDR3 length: 14 residues. The V and J ends lost 3 bases and 2 bases, in that order; junction bases with no gene match: 1. The V gene's germline CDR1 is WNHNN and CDR2 SYGVQD (reference sequence). The DNA of the CDR3 is TGCGCCAGCAGTGATGACAGGGCTGGAAACACCATATATTTT. It yields the protein CASSDDRAGNTIYF.

The rearrangement uses TRBV12-5 and TRBJ1-1, with 7 bases lining up with TRBD1. CDR1 is LGHNT, CDR2 FRNRAP, per germline. The CDR3 contains 14 residues. V lost 6 bases to trimming and J lost 5 bases; unmatched junction nucleotides: 9. CDR3 loop: CASGKTGKGTEAFF. The CDR3 nucleotides read TGTGCTAGTGGAAAGACAGGGAAGGGAACTGAAGCTTTCTTT. Full variable domain (missing parts from reference TRBV12-5 and TRBJ1-1): DARVTQTPRHKVTEMGQEVTMRCQPILGHNTVFWYRQTMMQGLELLAYFRNRAPLDDSGMPKDRFSAEMPDATLATLKIQPSEPRDSAVYFCASGKTGKGTEAFFGQGTRLTVV.

The gene calls are TRBV10-1 and TRBJ2-3; TRBD2 matches at 11 bases. The CDR3 has 18 residues. Germline values: CDR1 WNHNN, CDR2 SYGVQD (reference sequence). Trimming at V came to 4 bases and at J to 0 bases, leaving 9 bases not matched to a gene. The CDR3 reads CASSGGAASGRSTDTQYF. CDR3 nucleotide sequence: TGCGCCAGCAGTGGTGGAGCGGCTAGCGGGAGGAGCACAGATACGCAGTATTTT.

The chain carries TRBV11-2 and TRBJ1-1; TRBD1 matches at 9 bases. Germline CDR1 reads SGHAT; CDR2 reads FQNNGV. This CDR3 spans 14 amino acids. V shed 6 bases, J shed 4 bases, and the junction held 6 bases outside the gene matches. The CDR3 here is CASRPGQGGTEAFF. The CDR3, as DNA: TGTGCCAGCAGACCGGGACAGGGAGGCACTGAAGCTTTCTTT.

This chain uses TRBV18 with TRBJ2-1, with D possibly being TRBD2 (5 bases). CDR1 is KGHSH, CDR2 LQKENI, per germline. This CDR3 has 16 amino acids. Trimming took 0 bases from V and 2 from J, leaving 11 bases between them. The CDR3, as DNA: TGTGCCAGCTCACCACCGAAAGGACTCCCCTACAATGAGCAGTTCTTC. Encoded protein: CASSPPKGLPYNEQFF.

The chain couples TRBV5-6 to TRBJ1-2; 9 nucleotides line up with TRBD1. This CDR3 is 15 amino acids long. Germline V gene sequence: CDR1 SGHDT, CDR2 YYEEEE. V shed 1 base and J 4 bases; nucleotides not matched to a gene: 5. DNA of the CDR3: TGTGCCAGCAGCTTGTATCAGGACAGGGGCTATGGCTACACCTTC. Encoded protein: CASSLYQDRGYGYTF.

On this clone: An end of the junction does not agree with germline; a read error may underlie this. This chain's CDR3 is CANSQDLYNYGYTF. The DNA for the CDR3 is TGTGCCAACAGCCAAGATTTATATAACTATGGCTACACCTTC. The genes are TRBV14 and TRBJ1-2, with D unresolved. The CDR3 has 14 amino acids. Germline values: CDR1 SGHDN, CDR2 FVKESK.

The chain combines TRBV2 with TRBJ1-1; no clear D. CDR3 size: 14 residues. CDR1 is SNHLY, CDR2 FYNNEI, per germline. Trimming pared 6 bases from V and 1 base from J, leaving 12 bases between. The CDR3 region is CASRGLTQNTEAFF. Written as DNA, the CDR3 is TGTGCCAGCAGGGGTCTGACACAGAACACTGAAGCTTTCTTT. The variable domain in full, with the rest retrieved from reference TRBV2 and TRBJ1-1, is EPEVTQTPSHQVTQMGQEVILRCVPISNHLYFYWYRQILGQKVEFLVSFYNNEISEKSEIFDDQFSVERPDGSNFTLKIRSTKLEDSAMYFCASRGLTQNTEAFFGQGTRLTVV.

The rearrangement joins TRBV18 to TRBJ2-4, with TRBD2 as a possible D gene (6 bases). Germline CDR1 KGHSH, CDR2 LQKENI. The CDR3 extends over 17 amino acids. Between the trimmed V and J ends, which lost 3 bases and 0 bases, there was a span of 15 bases. The DNA for the CDR3 is TGTGCCAGCTCACCGTCGCGCGGGGTCCTAGCCAAAAACATTCAGTACTTC. The encoded protein is CASSPSRGVLAKNIQYF.

This chain links TRBV19 with TRBJ2-1, with 9 bases fitting TRBD2. Germline V gene sequence: CDR1 LNHDA, CDR2 SQIVND (reference sequence). The CDR3 sequence is 17 residues long. V lost 5 bases to trimming and J lost 0 bases; unmatched junction nucleotides: 8. The CDR3 here is CASSGAGGPSSYNEQFF. The CDR3 nucleotides read TGTGCCAGTAGTGGAGCGGGGGGTCCTAGCTCCTACAATGAGCAGTTCTTC.

The J gene is TRBJ1-2, the V gene TRBV6-6; TRBD1 matches at 7 bases. In germline, CDR1 is MNHNY, CDR2 SVGAGI (reference sequence). The ends lost 9 bases at V and 5 bases at J; junction bases unmatched: 3. There are 11 residues in the CDR3. CDR3 residues: CASSQGYGYTF. CDR3 bases: TGTGCCAGTTCACAGGGGTATGGCTACACCTTC.

This clone was counted a single time. This rearrangement joins TRBV28 to TRBJ1-1; D perhaps matches TRBD1 (5 bases). With 1 base removed from V and 12 bases from J, the gap between germline ends came to 18 bases. This CDR3 has 14 residues. Germline CDR1 reads MDHEN; CDR2 reads SYDVKM. The CDR3 region has the DNA TGTGCCAGCAGTTTATCGGGGGACCTCCAGAAATCTTTCTTT. The encoded protein is CASSLSGDLQKSFF.

The DNA for the CDR3 is TGTGCCAGCAGTCCCGACGACATCATGAACACTGAAGCTTTCTTT. It codes for CASSPDDIMNTEAFF. The chain joins TRBV6-5 to TRBJ1-1; D remains unclear. The CDR3 has 15 amino acids. The V gene lost 5 bases and the J gene lost 0 bases, with 13 bases spanning the gap. Germline V gives CDR1 MNHEY, CDR2 SVGAGI.

This chain links TRBV19 with TRBJ1-6, with a weak D call TRBD1 (5 bases). The CDR3 spans 18 residues. Looked up from germline, CDR1 is LNHDA and CDR2 is SQIVND (reference sequence). Trimming took off 0 bases at V and 2 bases at J, with 14 bases between the two ends. CDR3 bases: TGTGCCAGTAGTATAGAGTCGGGCAGGGCGACCTATAATTCACCCCTCCACTTT. Its translation is CASSIESGRATYNSPLHF.

Concerning this clone: Other DNA sequences in the sample encode the same CDR3. CDR3 bases: TGTGCCAGCAGCGTAACAGGGTCCTCTGGAAACACCATATATTTT. Protein product: CASSVTGSSGNTIYF. The V gene is TRBV9, the J gene TRBJ1-3, with D tentatively TRBD1 (6 bases). CDR1 SGDLS and CDR2 YYNGEE come from the germline V gene. This CDR3 is built from 15 residues. The ends were cut back, 1 base at V and 0 bases at J, with 8 bases in the middle.

This chain links TRBV21-1 with TRBJ1-2. TRBV21-1 is recorded as a pseudogene. This CDR3 region has 15 residues. CDR3 region: CASSKARFFAGGYTF. CDR3 in DNA: TGTGCCAGCAGCAAAGCGCGGTTTTTCGCGGGAGGCTACACCTTC.

V is TRBV7-3 and J is TRBJ2-1, with 9 bases that match TRBD2. In germline, CDR1 is SGHTA, CDR2 FQGTGA. The CDR3 sequence is 14 residues long. V shed 3 bases, J shed 6 bases, and the junction held 3 bases outside the gene matches. The CDR3 DNA is TGTGCCAGCAGCTTTGGACTAGCGCCCAATGAGCAGTTCTTC. Its protein product is CASSFGLAPNEQFF. The full variable domain, its missing parts supplied by reference TRBV7-3 and TRBJ2-1, is GAGVSQTPSNKVTEKGKYVELRCDPISGHTALYWYRQSLGQGPEFLIYFQGTGAADDSGLPNDRFFAVRPEGSVSTLKIQRTERGDSAVYLCASSFGLAPNEQFFGPGTRLTVL.

The chain joins TRBV19 to TRBJ1-6; no clear D. The CDR3 has 14 amino acids. CDR1 and CDR2 from the germline V gene are LNHDA and SQIVND (reference sequence). Trimming pared 3 bases from V and 8 bases from J, leaving 11 bases between. CDR3 sequence: CASSISLFYSPLHF. The CDR3 DNA is TGTGCCAGTAGTATTTCTCTCTTTTATTCACCCCTCCACTTT.

About this clone: Other DNA variants within this sample encode the same CDR3. CDR3 sequence (DNA): TGTGCCAGCAGCCCCGGGGGGAATCAGCCCCAGCATTTT. It encodes CASSPGGNQPQHF. J is TRBJ1-5 and V is TRBV3-1 (or the pseudogene TRBV3-2), with D tentatively TRBD1 (5 bases). V gave up 4 bases and J gave up 4 bases, with 8 bases separating them. CDR1 LGHDT and CDR2 YNNKEL come from the germline V gene (reference sequence). The CDR3 runs to 13 residues.

The gene calls are TRBV2 and TRBJ2-7, with TRBD2 matching 10 bases. Germline V lookup: CDR1 SNHLY, CDR2 FYNNEI. The CDR3 sequence is 14 residues long. The V gene end was trimmed by 7 bases and the J gene end by 4 bases; junction bases not matched to a gene: 7. The CDR3 sequence: CASMGSGGPYEQYF. The CDR3 region has the DNA TGTGCCAGCATGGGTAGCGGGGGGCCGTACGAGCAGTACTTC.

V gene TRBV30 combines with J gene TRBJ1-6; the D gene is possibly TRBD1 (6 bases). CDR1 is GTSNPN, CDR2 SVGIG, per germline (reference sequence). V was shortened by 3 bases and J by 7 bases, with 13 bases between the two germline ends. The length of the CDR3 is 14 residues. CDR3 amino acids: CAWRGKRGNSPLHF. For the CDR3, the DNA is TGTGCCTGGAGGGGCAAAAGGGGGAATTCACCCCTCCACTTT.

The chain couples TRBV29-1 to TRBJ2-7; possible D gene TRBD1, 6 bases. Germline V CDR1 and CDR2: SQVTM, ANQGSEA. Trimming removed 3 bases from V and 0 bases from J, with 9 bases in between. The CDR3 length is 13 residues. CDR3 protein: CSVDSGASYEQYF. DNA for the CDR3: TGCAGCGTTGACTCAGGGGCCTCCTACGAGCAGTACTTC.

The chain links TRBV18 to TRBJ1-1, with D maybe TRBD1 (5 bases). Germline loops: CDR1 KGHSH, CDR2 LQKENI. This CDR3 region has 15 residues. Deletions cut 2 bases from V and 1 base from J, with 11 bases between. The CDR3 is CASSPWEGQNTEAFF. As DNA, the CDR3 is TGTGCCAGCTCACCATGGGAGGGGCAGAACACTGAAGCTTTCTTT. Based on the CDR3 plus reference TRBV18 and TRBJ1-1, the full variable domain is NAGVMQNPRHLVRRRGQEARLRCSPMKGHSHVYWYRQLPEEGLKFMVYLQKENIIDESGMPKERFSAEFPKEGPSILRIQQVVRGDSAAYFCASSPWEGQNTEAFFGQGTRLTVV.

The chain combines TRBV20-1 with TRBJ2-3, with TRBD2 matching 12 bases. The CDR3 has 15 residues. The germline V gene has CDR1 DFQATT and CDR2 SNEGSKA (reference sequence). After removal of 3 bases from V and 7 bases from J, the junction contained 8 bases not matched to a gene. The CDR3 sequence: CSASTASGGVYTQYF. The CDR3 nucleotides are TGCAGTGCTAGTACGGCTAGCGGGGGGGTATATACGCAGTATTTT.

V usage is TRBV21-1 and J usage is TRBJ1-2; TRBD1, as called in the table, went unchecked against the DNA. TRBV21-1 is a pseudogene segment. The CDR3 sequence is 11 residues long. CDR3 DNA sequence: TGTGCCCCTCACACTAACTATGGCTACACCTTC. Translating gives CAPHTNYGYTF.

The V call is TRBV14, the J call TRBJ1-2; D is uncertain. The CDR3 sequence is 14 residues long. V dropped 0 bases and J dropped 4 bases, with 9 bases sitting between them. Germline V gives CDR1 SGHDN, CDR2 FVKESK. This chain's CDR3 is CASSQDKPGYGYTF. CDR3 nucleotide sequence: TGTGCCAGCAGCCAAGATAAGCCGGGCTATGGCTACACCTTC.

Note on this clone: Other DNA sequences in the same sample also yield this CDR3. The chain links TRBV28 to TRBJ2-5, with 9 bases lining up with TRBD1. This CDR3 contains 15 residues. Germline V gene lookup returns CDR1 MDHEN and CDR2 SYDVKM. V lost 2 bases and J lost 2; bases outside the gene matches: 3. CDR3 residues: CASSLLGQGQETQYF. CDR3 nucleotides: TGTGCCAGCAGTTTACTGGGACAGGGACAAGAGACCCAGTACTTC.

The chain carries TRBV7-9 and TRBJ1-1, with D possibly TRBD1 on 5 matching bases. V dropped 4 bases and J dropped 3 bases, with 6 bases sitting between them. The germline gives CDR1 SEHNR, CDR2 FQNEAQ (reference sequence). CDR3 length: 12 amino acids. The CDR3 region has the DNA TGTGCCAGCAGCTCAGGGTACACTGAAGCTTTCTTT. It codes for CASSSGYTEAFF.

The chain has TRBV6-5 and TRBJ1-2; 8 nucleotides agree with TRBD1. CDR3 length: 15 amino acids. J gave up 4 bases and V 9 bases, and 13 bases lay outside the gene matches. Germline V gives CDR1 MNHEY, CDR2 SVGAGI. CDR3 loop: CASYGQGIVSYGYTF. CDR3 nucleotides: TGTGCCAGTTACGGACAGGGAATTGTCTCCTATGGCTACACCTTC.

The chain uses TRBV6-5 and TRBJ2-7, with TRBD1 identical over 8 bases. The germline gives CDR1 MNHEY, CDR2 SVGAGI. Trimming removed 7 bases from V and 1 base from J; junction bases left unmatched: 9. CDR3 length: 15 residues. The DNA of the CDR3 is TGTGCCAGCACTCCGGCAGGGGGCCATTCCTACGAGCAGTACTTC. Its translation is CASTPAGGHSYEQYF.